Detailed here is one T cell receptor (beta chain). The target antigen is unknown. The TCR alpha and TCR beta cDNA libraries, bearing sample barcodes and UMIs, were generated by 5'RACE using constant-segment primers. MiXCR, run by TCRdb on the 5' RACE reads, gives a single entry per CDR3 protein. This sample has a few hundred thousand distinct CDR3 sequences; about 20% occur once, and the top ten carry about 8.2%. J lost 0 bases, V lost 2 bases, and 13 bases had no gene match. This CDR3 has 20 residues. Germline-derived CDR1 and CDR2 are SGHAT and FQNNGV. This sample was taken from a study of T-cell memory formation after mild COVID-19. Study-wide results and limits: Most CD4+ clones that shrank were in CM and EM, while CD8+ ones turned up in EMRA. Clones from the second wave (peaking day 37) had unconfirmed SARS-CoV-2 specificity. Several responding clones turned up in pre-infection memory, indicating that cross-reactive memory may have taken part.

Sequencing was done on a sample of PBMCs or a T cell subset sorted from them (not recorded which). The chain couples TRBV11-2 to TRBJ2-1, with 10 bases lining up with TRBD2. This clonotype was obtained from an adult woman who had mild COVID-19 (a few samples of this study predate the infection). Cell type and time point are not known. DNA of the CDR3: TGTGCCAGCAGCTTAACTGGTTTTCGGGCTAGCGGGAGCTCCTACAATGAGCAGTTCTTC. Translating gives CASSLTGFRASGSSYNEQFF.